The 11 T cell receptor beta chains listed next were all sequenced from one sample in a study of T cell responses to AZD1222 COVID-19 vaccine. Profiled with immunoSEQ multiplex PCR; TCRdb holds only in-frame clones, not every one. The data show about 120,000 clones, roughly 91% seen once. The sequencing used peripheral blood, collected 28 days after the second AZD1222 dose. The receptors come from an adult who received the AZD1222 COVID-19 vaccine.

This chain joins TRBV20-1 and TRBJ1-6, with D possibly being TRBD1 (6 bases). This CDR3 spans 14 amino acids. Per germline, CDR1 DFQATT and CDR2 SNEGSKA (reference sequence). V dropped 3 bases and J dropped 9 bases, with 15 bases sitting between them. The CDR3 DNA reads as TGCAGTGCTAGTTATCCGGGGGCGAGTTCACCCCTCCACTTT. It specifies CSASYPGASSPLHF.

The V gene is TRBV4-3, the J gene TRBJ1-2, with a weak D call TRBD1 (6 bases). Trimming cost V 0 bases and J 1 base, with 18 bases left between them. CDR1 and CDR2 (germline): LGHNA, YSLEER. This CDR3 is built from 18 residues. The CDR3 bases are TGCGCCAGCAGCCAAGACTCGCAGCGGACAGCTCGTAACTATGGCTACACCTTC. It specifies CASSQDSQRTARNYGYTF.

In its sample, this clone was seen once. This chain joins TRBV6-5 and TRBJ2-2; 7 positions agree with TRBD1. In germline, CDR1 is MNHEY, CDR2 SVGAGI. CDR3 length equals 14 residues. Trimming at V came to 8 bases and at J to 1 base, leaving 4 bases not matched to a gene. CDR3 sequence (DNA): TGTGCCAGCCGAGGACAGGTGAACACCGGGGAGCTGTTTTTT. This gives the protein CASRGQVNTGELFF.

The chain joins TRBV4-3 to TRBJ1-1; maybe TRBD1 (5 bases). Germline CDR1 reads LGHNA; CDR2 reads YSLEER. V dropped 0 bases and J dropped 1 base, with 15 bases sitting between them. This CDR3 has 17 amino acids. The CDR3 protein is CASSQDLGGSGNTEAFF. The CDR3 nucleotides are TGCGCCAGCAGCCAAGATCTCGGGGGATCGGGGAACACTGAAGCTTTCTTT.

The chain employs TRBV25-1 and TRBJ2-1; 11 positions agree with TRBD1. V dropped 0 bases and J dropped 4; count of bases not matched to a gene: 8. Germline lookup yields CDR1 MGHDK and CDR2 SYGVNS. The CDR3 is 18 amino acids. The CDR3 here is CASSEYRVRDRGYNEQFF. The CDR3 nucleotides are TGTGCCAGCAGTGAATATAGGGTCCGGGACAGGGGGTACAATGAGCAGTTCTTC.

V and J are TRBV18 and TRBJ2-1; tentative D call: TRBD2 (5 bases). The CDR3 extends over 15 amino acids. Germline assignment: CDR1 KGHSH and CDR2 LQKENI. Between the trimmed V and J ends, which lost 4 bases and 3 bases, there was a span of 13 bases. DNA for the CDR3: TGTGCCAGCTCACAGATTCGGGGTCTCTACAATGAGCAGTTCTTC. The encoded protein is CASSQIRGLYNEQFF.

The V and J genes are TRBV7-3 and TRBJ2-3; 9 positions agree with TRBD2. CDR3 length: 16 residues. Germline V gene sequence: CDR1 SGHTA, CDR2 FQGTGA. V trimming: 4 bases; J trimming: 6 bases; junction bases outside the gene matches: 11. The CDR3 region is CASSSPGRGGWDTQYF. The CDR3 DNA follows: TGTGCCAGCAGCTCCCCAGGGCGGGGGGGCTGGGATACGCAGTATTTT.

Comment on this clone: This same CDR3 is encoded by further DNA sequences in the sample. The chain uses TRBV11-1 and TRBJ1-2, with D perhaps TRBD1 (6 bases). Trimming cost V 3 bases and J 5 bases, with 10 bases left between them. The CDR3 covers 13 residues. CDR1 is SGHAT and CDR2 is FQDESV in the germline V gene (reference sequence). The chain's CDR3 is CASSFTGRYGYTF. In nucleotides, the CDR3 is TGTGCCAGCAGCTTCACAGGGCGGTATGGCTACACCTTC.

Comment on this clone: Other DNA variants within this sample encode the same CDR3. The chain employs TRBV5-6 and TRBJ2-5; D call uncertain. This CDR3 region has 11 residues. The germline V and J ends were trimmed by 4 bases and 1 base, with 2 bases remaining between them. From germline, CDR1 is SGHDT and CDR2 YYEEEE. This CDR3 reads CASSRQETQYF. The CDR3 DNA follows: TGTGCCAGCAGCCGCCAAGAGACCCAGTACTTC.

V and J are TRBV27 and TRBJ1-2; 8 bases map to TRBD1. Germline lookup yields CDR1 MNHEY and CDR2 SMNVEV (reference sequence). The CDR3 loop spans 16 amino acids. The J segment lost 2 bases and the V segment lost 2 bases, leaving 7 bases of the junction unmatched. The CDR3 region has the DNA TGTGCCAGCAGTTTAAGGTCCAGGGGGCCGAACTATGGCTACACCTTC. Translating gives CASSLRSRGPNYGYTF.

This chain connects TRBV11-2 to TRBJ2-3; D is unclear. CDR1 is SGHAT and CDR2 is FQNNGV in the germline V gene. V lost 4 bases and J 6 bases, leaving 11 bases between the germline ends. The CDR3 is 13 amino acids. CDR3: CASSSPAVDTQYF. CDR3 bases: TGTGCCAGCAGCTCCCCCGCGGTGGATACGCAGTATTTT.